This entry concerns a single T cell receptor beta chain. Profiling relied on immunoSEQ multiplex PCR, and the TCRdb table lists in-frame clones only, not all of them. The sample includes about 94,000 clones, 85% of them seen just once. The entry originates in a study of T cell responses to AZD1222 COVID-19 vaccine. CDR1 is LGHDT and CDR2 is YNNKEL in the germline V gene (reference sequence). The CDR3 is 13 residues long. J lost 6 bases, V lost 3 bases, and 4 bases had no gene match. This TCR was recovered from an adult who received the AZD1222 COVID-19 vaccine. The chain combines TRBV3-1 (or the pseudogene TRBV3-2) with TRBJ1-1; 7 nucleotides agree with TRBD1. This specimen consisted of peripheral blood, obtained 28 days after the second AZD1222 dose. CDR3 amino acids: CASSQTGNPEAFF. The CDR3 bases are TGTGCCAGCAGCCAGACAGGGAATCCTGAAGCTTTCTTT.